This T cell receptor beta chain stems from a study of T cell responses to AZD1222 COVID-19 vaccine. The wider study: Pooled samples include second doses given at about 4 or 12 weeks. Whole-study findings and limits: Clonal diversity may have been underestimated, and the donors were mostly white British, with more females than males. Per reports, nearly half of all spike-specific TCRs target regions that are unmutated in variants. Repertoire sampling was restricted to post-peak T cell response timepoints.

Profiling relied on immunoSEQ multiplex PCR, and the TCRdb table lists in-frame clones only, not all of them. This table has over 100,000 clones, 88% appearing once. With respect to this clone: Its specificity is unknown.

The CDR3 loop spans 15 amino acids. Germline trimming cut 5 bases from V and 3 bases from J; bases unmatched to any gene: 7. Germline-derived CDR1 and CDR2 are SGHVS and FQNEAQ. Sequenced material: peripheral blood, taken on day 0 of AZD1222 vaccination. The V and J genes are TRBV7-8 and TRBJ1-5, with 7 bases identical to TRBD1. The sequence was obtained from an adult in good health. This CDR3 reads CASSGEGQFNQPQHF. The CDR3 nucleotides are TGTGCCAGCAGCGGAGAGGGACAGTTCAATCAGCCCCAGCATTTT.